The 21 T cell receptor beta chains listed next were all sequenced from one sample in a study of T cells in Graves' hyperthyroidism and ophthalmopathy. There were TCR beta CDR3 regions amplified from RNA transcripts. The HTBI primer set served for first-round RT-PCR of the TCR CDR3. Each CDR3 protein is one row after TCRdb ran MiXCR on the multiplex PCR reads. The sample carries about 590,000 distinct CDR3 sequences, 11% to 15% recorded once. The source material was blood. These receptor sequences come from a woman under 30 with Graves' ophthalmopathy.

This chain uses TRBV19 with TRBJ2-7, with 10 bases matching TRBD2. Germline loops: CDR1 LNHDA, CDR2 SQIVND (reference sequence). Trimming cost V 5 bases and J 4 bases; bases outside gene matches: 11. This CDR3 comprises 16 residues. The CDR3 DNA is TGTGCCAGTAGTGCAAGCGGGAGGGCCCGCACTTACGAGCAGTACTTC. It codes for CASSASGRARTYEQYF.

The V gene is TRBV6-1, the J gene TRBJ2-3; the D is unclear. V lost 6 bases and J lost 1, with 8 bases in between. The CDR3 has 13 residues. Germline-derived CDR1 and CDR2 are MNHNS and SASEGT. The CDR3 sequence: CASSDGGTDTQYF. CDR3 DNA: TGTGCCAGCAGCGATGGGGGCACAGATACGCAGTATTTT.

This sequence joins TRBV9 and TRBJ2-2; possibly TRBD1 for D (5 bases). The ends were cut back, 0 bases at V and 0 bases at J, with 6 bases in the middle. CDR1 and CDR2 (germline): SGDLS, YYNGEE. The CDR3 loop spans 15 amino acids. CDR3 in amino acids: CASSVEGANTGELFF. The CDR3 DNA reads TGTGCCAGCAGCGTAGAAGGGGCGAACACCGGGGAGCTGTTTTTT.

The chain carries TRBV7-9 and TRBJ2-7, with 13 bases that match TRBD2. From germline, CDR1 is SEHNR and CDR2 FQNEAQ (reference sequence). V shed 5 bases, J shed 0 bases, and the junction held 13 bases outside the gene matches. The CDR3 covers 19 residues. CDR3 sequence (DNA): TGTGCCAGCAGCCCGCCCGGGACTAGCGGGGCGGTAAGCTCCTACGAGCAGTACTTC. Translating gives CASSPPGTSGAVSSYEQYF.

CDR3 loop: CASSHDIRTDTQYF. CDR3 DNA: TGCGCCAGCAGCCACGACATCCGCACAGATACGCAGTATTTT. The chain joins TRBV4-3 to TRBJ2-3, with D unclear. The germline V gene has CDR1 LGHNA and CDR2 YSLEER. V lost 3 bases and J lost 1, with 8 bases in between. The CDR3 length is 14 residues.

This clonotype was seen only a few times. J is TRBJ2-7 and V is TRBV19, with D unresolved. The germline V and J ends were trimmed by 1 base and 6 bases, with 10 bases remaining between them. CDR1 LNHDA and CDR2 SQIVND come from the germline V gene (reference sequence). The CDR3 length is 13 residues. The CDR3 DNA follows: TGTGCCAGTAGTATAGCAACCGGCGCCGAGCAGTACTTC. Amino acid sequence: CASSIATGAEQYF.

This clonotype came up many times. V is TRBV7-2 and J is TRBJ2-1, with 8 bases lining up with TRBD2. V was clipped by 4 bases and J by 9 bases; unmatched bases: 14. Germline CDR1 SGHTA, CDR2 FQGNSA. The CDR3 length is 16 residues. The CDR3 loop is CASSSSGTRRMIEQFF. CDR3 bases: TGTGCCAGCAGCTCCTCCGGGACTAGGAGGATGATTGAGCAGTTCTTC.

At least ten counts were recorded for this clonotype. A read error may explain this, as a much larger clone is one base away. The chain joins TRBV9 to TRBJ2-1; the D is unclear. With 0 bases removed from V and 5 bases from J, the gap between germline ends came to 0 bases. This CDR3 has 11 amino acids. From germline, CDR1 is SGDLS and CDR2 YYNGEE. Here the CDR3 DNA reads TGTGCCAGCAGCGTAGACAATGAGCAGTTCTTC. This codes for CASSVDNEQFF.

This clonotype was seen repeatedly, ten times or more. This rearrangement joins TRBV29-1 to TRBJ2-2; the D is unclear. The V end lost 3 bases, the J end lost 1 base, and 6 bases lay between the germline ends. This CDR3 spans 13 amino acids. From germline, CDR1 is SQVTM and CDR2 ANQGSEA. CDR3 in DNA: TGCAGCGTTGAGGTTCTGAACACCGGGGAGCTGTTTTTT. Amino acids: CSVEVLNTGELFF.

This clonotype came up many times. In DNA, the CDR3 is TGCAGTGCTAGTCCCCTAGACAGATATACCGGGGAGCTGTTTTTT. It encodes CSASPLDRYTGELFF. V is TRBV20-1 and J is TRBJ2-2; tentative D call: TRBD1 (5 bases). Germline lookup yields CDR1 DFQATT and CDR2 SNEGSKA (reference sequence). The CDR3 is 15 amino acids. Trimming took 3 bases from V and 5 from J, leaving 16 bases between them.

This clonotype was recorded a few times. One junction end does not reproduce the germline sequence, and a read error may be involved. The chain joins TRBV7-7 to TRBJ2-5; maybe TRBD1 (5 bases). This CDR3 contains 13 residues. Germline V lookup: CDR1 SSHAT, CDR2 FNYEAQ (reference sequence). This chain's CDR3 is CASSLDTQETQYF. CDR3 in DNA: TGTGCTAGCAGCCTGGACACACAAGAGACCCAGTACTTC.

This chain uses TRBV7-6 with TRBJ2-7; the match to TRBD1 covers 10 bases. Germline CDR1 is SGHVS and CDR2 is FNYEAQ. V dropped 3 bases and J dropped 7; count of bases not matched to a gene: 6. The CDR3 has 14 amino acids. This CDR3 reads CASSFGQGVAEQYF. For the CDR3, the DNA is TGTGCCAGCAGCTTTGGACAGGGGGTAGCGGAGCAGTACTTC.

There are many counts of this clonotype. The genes are TRBV5-1 and TRBJ2-1; TRBD1 is a possible D gene (6 bases). The CDR3 is made up of 17 amino acids. V was cut by 4 bases and J by 2 bases, with 19 bases left in between. The germline V gene has CDR1 SGHRS and CDR2 YFSETQ. The CDR3 is CASSGTSAHGTYNEQFF. DNA for the CDR3: TGCGCCAGCAGCGGGACAAGTGCACATGGTACCTACAATGAGCAGTTCTTC.

This chain links TRBV4-3 with TRBJ2-7; D not certain. V was trimmed by 0 bases and J by 2 bases, leaving 11 bases between them. Germline CDR1 and CDR2: LGHNA and YSLEER. The CDR3 spans 15 residues. CDR3 residues: CASSQDFRATYEQYF. The CDR3 DNA reads TGCGCCAGCAGCCAAGACTTCCGCGCGACCTACGAGCAGTACTTC.

This clonotype was detected ten times or more. The chain is built from TRBV11-3 and TRBJ2-5, with 10 bases aligning to TRBD1. CDR3 length equals 14 residues. Germline trimming cut 11 bases from V and 2 bases from J; bases unmatched to any gene: 8. Germline CDR1 is SGHNT and CDR2 is YENEEA. The CDR3 spells CAAPGTGEQETQYF. The DNA for the CDR3 is TGTGCCGCCCCCGGGACAGGGGAACAAGAGACCCAGTACTTC.

This clonotype was picked up many times. This sequence joins TRBV20-1 and TRBJ1-1; D not certain. Trimming removed 2 bases at V and 6 bases at J, with 10 bases between. The CDR3 runs 12 residues. Germline assignment: CDR1 DFQATT and CDR2 SNEGSKA (reference sequence). The CDR3 DNA reads TGCAGTGCTAGACTGACAACGGCTGAAGCTTTCTTT. It is translated as CSARLTTAEAFF.

This clonotype appeared many times. The chain couples TRBV11-2 to TRBJ1-1; no firm D call. The V and J ends lost 5 bases and 1 base respectively, with 8 bases between them. Per the germline V gene, CDR1 is SGHAT and CDR2 is FQNNGV. This CDR3 comprises 13 residues. The CDR3 region is CASSLPGNTEAFF. As DNA, the CDR3 is TGTGCCAGCAGCCTCCCTGGGAACACTGAAGCTTTCTTT.

The sample holds many counts of this clonotype. The chain uses TRBV20-1 and TRBJ2-1; 9 bases are a match to TRBD1. The CDR3 runs 15 residues. CDR1 and CDR2 (germline): DFQATT, SNEGSKA (reference sequence). J gave up 7 bases and V 5 bases, and 12 bases lay outside the gene matches. CDR3 sequence reads: CSAAAPGTGRNEQFF. For the CDR3, the DNA is TGCAGTGCTGCCGCCCCCGGGACAGGGAGGAATGAGCAGTTCTTC.

This clonotype was detected only a few times. The chain uses TRBV5-6 and TRBJ2-1; weak D call: TRBD1 (7 bases). Looked up from germline, CDR1 is SGHDT and CDR2 is YYEEEE. The CDR3 covers 15 residues. V was trimmed by 4 bases and J by 8 bases, leaving 19 bases between them. The CDR3 is CASSNRQGGIDEQFF. The CDR3 nucleotides read TGTGCCAGCAGCAATCGTCAGGGGGGTATCGATGAGCAGTTCTTC.

Ten or more counts support this clonotype. The V and J genes are TRBV20-1 and TRBJ2-7; 9 nucleotides match TRBD2. The CDR3 has 14 residues. The V gene's germline CDR1 is DFQATT and CDR2 SNEGSKA (reference sequence). With V trimmed by 5 bases and J by 4 bases, 9 bases remained unmatched. The chain's CDR3 is CSAFHSGSMYEQYF. CDR3 nucleotides: TGCAGTGCTTTCCATAGCGGGAGTATGTACGAGCAGTACTTC.

In this sample, this clonotype turned up many times. The chain combines TRBV20-1 with TRBJ2-1; TRBD2 matches at 12 bases. This CDR3 has 15 residues. V was pared by 4 bases and J by 4 bases, with 5 bases of the junction left unmatched. Germline loops: CDR1 DFQATT, CDR2 SNEGSKA (reference sequence). This chain's CDR3 is CSAIPSGRAYNEQFF. In DNA form, the CDR3 reads TGCAGTGCTATCCCTAGCGGGAGGGCTTACAATGAGCAGTTCTTC.